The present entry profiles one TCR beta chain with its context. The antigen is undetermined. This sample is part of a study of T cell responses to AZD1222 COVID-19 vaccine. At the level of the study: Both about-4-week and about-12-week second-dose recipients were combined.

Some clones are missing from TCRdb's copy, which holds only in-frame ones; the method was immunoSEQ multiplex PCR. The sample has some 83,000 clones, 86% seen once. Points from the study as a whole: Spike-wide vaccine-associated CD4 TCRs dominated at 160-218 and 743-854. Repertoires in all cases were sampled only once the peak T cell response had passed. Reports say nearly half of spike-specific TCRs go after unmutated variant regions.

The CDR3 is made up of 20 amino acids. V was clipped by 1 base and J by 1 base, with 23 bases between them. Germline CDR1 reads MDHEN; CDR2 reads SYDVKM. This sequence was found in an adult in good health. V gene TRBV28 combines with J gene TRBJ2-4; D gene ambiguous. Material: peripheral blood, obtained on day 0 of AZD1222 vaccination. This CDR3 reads CASSLYSAPETRVAKNIQYF. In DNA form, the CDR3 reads TGTGCCAGCAGTTTATATTCCGCGCCGGAGACCCGGGTGGCCAAAAACATTCAGTACTTC.